This passage covers 27 T cell receptor beta chains from one sample sequenced in a study of OX40 agonist ivuxolimab in advanced cancers. TCRdb's copy holds only in-frame clones and misses some; the assay was immunoSEQ multiplex PCR. The data hold 20,000 to 25,000 clones, with just under 85% observed a single time. The material was CD4+ or CD8+ T cells sorted from blood, obtained in a trial of the OX40 agonist ivuxolimab. The receptors stem from an adult with an advanced solid tumor such as melanoma, head and neck, liver or kidney cancer.

The chain combines TRBV5-1 with TRBJ2-4; either TRBD1 or TRBD2 may supply D (7 bases each). Germline values: CDR1 SGHRS, CDR2 YFSETQ. CDR3 length: 15 residues. V lost 4 bases, J lost 6 bases, and 17 bases lay in between. As DNA, the CDR3 is TGCGCCAGCAGCCCCGACCCAGGGGGGGGAAACATTCAGTACTTC. Its translation: CASSPDPGGGNIQYF.

This rearrangement joins TRBV6-5 to TRBJ2-7; no clear D gene. This CDR3 contains 13 residues. CDR1 is MNHEY and CDR2 is SVGAGI in the germline V gene. The V end lost 5 bases, the J end lost 4 bases, and 12 bases lay between the germline ends. CDR3 loop: CASSLALGYEQYF. In DNA form, the CDR3 reads TGTGCCAGCAGTCTGGCCCTAGGGTACGAGCAGTACTTC.

The gene calls are TRBV6-1 and TRBJ1-6; 7 bases fit TRBD1. The V gene's germline CDR1 is MNHNS and CDR2 SASEGT. Trimming removed 5 bases from V and 5 bases from J; junction bases left unmatched: 6. This CDR3 comprises 15 residues. The chain's CDR3 is CASSIAGTDNSPLHF. In nucleotides, the CDR3 is TGTGCCAGCAGTATAGCCGGGACAGATAATTCACCCCTCCACTTT.

Comment on this clone: Other DNA sequences in this sample translate to the same CDR3. This chain uses TRBV11-3 with TRBJ2-1, with D possibly TRBD2 on 5 matching bases. V lost 3 bases and J 7 bases, leaving 10 bases between the germline ends. CDR3 length: 13 residues. Germline V gene sequence: CDR1 SGHNT, CDR2 YENEEA. CDR3 coding DNA: TGTGCCAGCAGCTTGGAACCGGGGAATGAGCAGTTCTTC. Translation: CASSLEPGNEQFF.

The CDR3 sequence: CASRFGGRAGDTQYF. The CDR3 DNA reads TGTGCCAGTAGGTTTGGCGGGAGGGCCGGTGATACGCAGTATTTT. The chain uses TRBV19 and TRBJ2-3; 9 positions match TRBD2. CDR1 is LNHDA, CDR2 SQIVND, per germline (reference sequence). V shed 6 bases and J 6 bases; nucleotides not matched to a gene: 10. The CDR3 is 15 residues long.

The V gene is TRBV7-9, the J gene TRBJ1-4, with D possibly TRBD1 on 6 matching bases. The V gene's germline CDR1 is SEHNR and CDR2 FQNEAQ (reference sequence). V was trimmed by 2 bases and J by 5 bases, leaving 15 bases between them. CDR3 size: 16 residues. CDR3 nucleotide sequence: TGTGCCAGCAGCTTAACAGAGGACAGATTAAATGAAAAACTGTTTTTT. It translates to CASSLTEDRLNEKLFF.

By frequency in the sample, this clone is medium-sized. In the same sample, other DNA sequences code for this CDR3. Here the CDR3 DNA reads TGCGCCAGCAGCCAAGAACCGGGCCTCCTTTCCTACGAGCAGTACTTC. Its protein is CASSQEPGLLSYEQYF. V and J are TRBV4-1 and TRBJ2-7; D is uncertain. Germline V gene data show CDR1 as MGHRA and CDR2 as YSYEKL. Trimming cost V 0 bases and J 1 base, with 13 bases left between them. CDR3 size: 16 residues.

The V gene is TRBV4-1, the J gene TRBJ2-5; 10 bases align to TRBD2. Germline V lookup: CDR1 MGHRA, CDR2 YSYEKL. There are 14 residues in the CDR3. The V and J ends lost 4 bases and 5 bases, in that order; junction bases with no gene match: 4. The CDR3 sequence is CASSPLAGLETQYF. CDR3 sequence (DNA): TGCGCCAGCAGCCCACTAGCGGGATTGGAGACCCAGTACTTC.

The V gene is TRBV7-8, the J gene TRBJ2-7; TRBD2 aligns across 11 bases. Germline values: CDR1 SGHVS, CDR2 FQNEAQ. CDR3 length equals 14 residues. Germline trimming cut 3 bases from V and 3 bases from J; bases unmatched to any gene: 1. The CDR3 coding sequence is TGTGCCAGCAGCTTCGGGACTAGCGGCTACGAGCAGTACTTC. Its translation is CASSFGTSGYEQYF.

The rearrangement links TRBV7-9 to TRBJ2-7, with D unresolved. Trimming took 0 bases from V and 3 from J, leaving 12 bases between them. Germline V gives CDR1 SEHNR, CDR2 FQNEAQ (reference sequence). CDR3 length: 15 amino acids. The DNA for the CDR3 is TGTGCCAGCAGCTTAGCTGTATCTGGGTTCTACGAGCAGTACTTC. Its translation is CASSLAVSGFYEQYF.

This chain links TRBV9 with TRBJ2-7; TRBD2 matches 7 bases. V shed 4 bases, J shed 3 bases, and the junction held 10 bases outside the gene matches. The CDR3 totals 15 residues. Germline CDR1 and CDR2: SGDLS and YYNGEE. CDR3 nucleotides: TGTGCCAGCAGCCCAGACGCGGGAGCGGGCTACGAGCAGTACTTC. The encoded protein is CASSPDAGAGYEQYF.

In its sample, this clone was seen a few times. Compared with germline, one end of the junction differs, possibly owing to a read error. The genes are TRBV6-5 and TRBJ2-1; a weak D match, TRBD1 (5 bases). The CDR3 sequence is 14 residues long. Germline CDR1 is MNHEY and CDR2 is SVGAGI. CDR3 nucleotide sequence: TGTGCCAGCAGTTACGACTCGATGGGGCCCATCTGGATCTTC. This sequence encodes CASSYDSMGPIWIF.

The chain has TRBV7-8 and TRBJ1-5, with D uncertain. CDR1 is SGHVS and CDR2 is FQNEAQ in the germline V gene. This CDR3 comprises 14 residues. Deletions cut 6 bases from V and 3 bases from J, with 12 bases between. The CDR3 protein is CASSPRRDNQPQHF. The CDR3 DNA is TGTGCCAGCAGTCCACGGCGGGACAATCAGCCCCAGCATTTT.

This clone was recorded a few times. A junction end diverges from the germline sequence, so it may reflect a read error. This sequence joins TRBV27 and TRBJ1-2; D uncertain. CDR1 is MNHEY, CDR2 SMNVEV, per germline (reference sequence). The CDR3 runs 12 residues. CDR3: CVSGPNYYGYTF. In DNA, the CDR3 is TGCGTCTCCGGACCGAACTACTATGGCTACACCTTC.

The genes are TRBV18 and TRBJ2-7; possibly TRBD1 or TRBD2 for D (5 bases each). V was pared by 6 bases and J by 2 bases, with 17 bases between. Germline values: CDR1 KGHSH, CDR2 LQKENI. The CDR3 loop spans 15 amino acids. The CDR3: CASSPRPRDPYEQYF. CDR3 DNA: TGTGCCAGCTCTCCTCGGCCAAGGGACCCCTACGAGCAGTACTTC.

This chain links TRBV5-1 with TRBJ1-2; D is undetermined. There are 12 residues in the CDR3. From germline, CDR1 is SGHRS and CDR2 YFSETQ. Trimming took off 0 bases at V and 6 bases at J, with 6 bases between the two ends. The CDR3 coding sequence is TGCGCCAGCAGCTTGGATTGGGATGGCTACACCTTC. It codes for CASSLDWDGYTF.

CDR3 in amino acids: CASSLGSWGEQYF. In DNA form, the CDR3 reads TGTGCCAGCAGCTTAGGGTCTTGGGGAGAGCAGTACTTC. V is TRBV11-2 and J is TRBJ2-7; D uncertain. Trimming removed 1 base at V and 7 bases at J, with 11 bases between. CDR1 and CDR2 from the germline V gene are SGHAT and FQNNGV. The CDR3 spans 13 residues. The complete variable domain, with remaining parts taken from reference TRBV11-2 and TRBJ2-7, reads EAGVAQSPRYKIIEKRQSVAFWCNPISGHATLYWYQQILGQGPKLLIQFQNNGVVDDSQLPKDRFSAERLKGVDSTLKIQPAKLEDSAVYLCASSLGSWGEQYFGPGTRLTVT.

The CDR3 DNA reads as TGTGCCTGGAGTTCCGGGACAGGCTCCTACGAGCAGTACTTC. Protein sequence: CAWSSGTGSYEQYF. This chain joins TRBV30 and TRBJ2-7; 8 bases map to TRBD1. The germline V gene encodes CDR1 GTSNPN and CDR2 SVGIG (reference sequence). After removal of 2 bases from V and 0 bases from J, the junction contained 3 bases not matched to a gene. CDR3 length: 14 residues.

V gene TRBV10-3 combines with J gene TRBJ2-1; possible D gene TRBD1, 5 bases. CDR3 length: 16 residues. Trimming cost V 2 bases and J 5 bases, with 16 bases left between them. The germline V gene encodes CDR1 ENHRY and CDR2 SYGVKD. CDR3 sequence (DNA): TGTGCCATCAGTGAGCCCACGGCACCAGGGAACAATGAGCAGTTCTTC. It encodes CAISEPTAPGNNEQFF.

The J gene is TRBJ2-1, the V gene TRBV6-5; the D gene is possibly TRBD2 (6 bases). V was trimmed by 4 bases and J by 5 bases, leaving 9 bases between them. The CDR3 is 13 amino acids. From germline, CDR1 is MNHEY and CDR2 SVGAGI. The CDR3 reads CASSLGLNNEQFF. In DNA form, the CDR3 reads TGTGCCAGCAGTTTGGGACTCAACAATGAGCAGTTCTTC.

This clone was detected only once. This same CDR3 is encoded by further DNA sequences in the sample. This chain joins TRBV6-1 and TRBJ2-7, with 7 bases matching TRBD2. Germline V gives CDR1 MNHNS, CDR2 SASEGT. The V gene end was trimmed by 2 bases and the J gene end by 4 bases; junction bases not matched to a gene: 8. The CDR3 has 15 residues. CDR3 amino acids: CASSELGGSWYEQYF. In nucleotides, the CDR3 is TGTGCCAGCAGTGAATTGGGGGGGAGTTGGTACGAGCAGTACTTC.

The V and J genes are TRBV29-1 and TRBJ2-2; no clear D. Germline-derived CDR1 and CDR2 are SQVTM and ANQGSEA. The V end was cut by 8 bases, the J end by 5 bases, with 15 bases between. This CDR3 contains 13 residues. DNA of the CDR3: TGCAGCCACCAGGAATCTTTAACCGGGGAGCTGTTTTTT. Residues: CSHQESLTGELFF.

This chain connects TRBV5-6 to TRBJ2-1, with 8 bases aligning to TRBD2. Looked up from germline, CDR1 is SGHDT and CDR2 is YYEEEE. The junction had 6 bases not matched to a gene; V was cut back by 2 bases and J by 2 bases. CDR3 size: 16 residues. The CDR3 spells CASSFREGYPYNEQFF. In DNA, the CDR3 is TGTGCCAGCAGCTTCCGGGAGGGGTATCCCTACAATGAGCAGTTCTTC.

The V and J genes are TRBV9 and TRBJ2-5; D is possibly TRBD1 or TRBD2 (5 bases each). The CDR3 loop spans 13 amino acids. Trimming left V 3 bases short and J 3 bases short, with 9 bases between. Germline V CDR1 and CDR2: SGDLS, YYNGEE. The CDR3 nucleotides are TGTGCCAGCAGCGACGGGACCGAAGAGACCCAGTACTTC. Protein product: CASSDGTEETQYF.

The chain combines TRBV28 with TRBJ1-5; 7 bases agree with TRBD1. The ends lost 3 bases at V and 6 bases at J; junction bases unmatched: 5. The germline V gene has CDR1 MDHEN and CDR2 SYDVKM. This CDR3 has 14 amino acids. CDR3 sequence reads: CASSFTGAGQPQHF. The CDR3, as DNA: TGTGCCAGCAGTTTTACAGGGGCGGGTCAGCCCCAGCATTTT.

The rearrangement uses TRBV10-3 and TRBJ2-1, with D possibly being TRBD1 (5 bases). The germline V gene has CDR1 ENHRY and CDR2 SYGVKD. V shed 0 bases and J shed 8 bases, with 11 bases lying between them. The CDR3 covers 14 residues. The CDR3 reads CAISESKGIHEQFF. As DNA, the CDR3 is TGTGCCATCAGTGAGTCGAAGGGGATCCATGAGCAGTTCTTC.

V gene TRBV7-5 combines with J gene TRBJ2-7; TRBD1 is the table's D call and was not checked against the DNA. TRBV7-5 is recorded as a pseudogene. This CDR3 contains 14 residues. The CDR3: CASSSSGTAYEQYF. In DNA form, the CDR3 reads TGTGCCAGCAGCTCCTCCGGGACAGCCTACGAGCAGTACTTC.